These 18 T cell receptor beta chains came from one sample sequenced in a study of blood T cells in healthy people across ages. Sample-barcoded 5' priming and a J-beta primer mix drove a second PCR of about 7 to 11 cycles. In TCRdb, the 5' RACE reads were re-called with MiXCR into one record per CDR3 protein. The repertoire holds about 780,000 distinct CDR3 sequences, less than 60% seen once, with 15% to 20% in the top ten. Sequenced input: blood. These receptors all come from a man aged 80 or over in good health.

The gene calls are TRBV15 and TRBJ2-3, with D unclear. V lost 0 bases and J lost 0, with 4 bases in between. Looked up from germline, CDR1 is LNHNV and CDR2 is YYDKDF (reference sequence). The length of the CDR3 is 14 residues. This CDR3 is CATSRDHSTDTQYF. The CDR3 bases are TGTGCCACCAGCAGAGATCACAGCACAGATACGCAGTATTTT. The whole variable domain, remainder taken from reference TRBV15 and TRBJ2-3, is DAMVIQNPRYQVTQFGKPVTLSCSQTLNHNVMYWYQQKSSQAPKLLFHYYDKDFNNEADTPDNFQSRRPNTSFCFLDIRSPGLGDTAMYLCATSRDHSTDTQYFGPGTRLTVL.

On this clonotype: It may be a read error: a sequence one base away is much more abundant. The J gene is TRBJ2-1, the V gene TRBV28; possible D gene TRBD1, 6 bases. The germline V gene encodes CDR1 MDHEN and CDR2 SYDVKM. V lost 5 bases, J lost 3 bases, and 14 bases lay in between. This CDR3 comprises 15 residues. This chain's CDR3 is CASSPRQDNYNEQFF. The CDR3 DNA sequence: TGTGCCAGCAGTCCGAGACAGGACAACTACAATGAGCAGTTCTTC.

The chain carries TRBV5-1 and TRBJ1-1, with 7 bases identical to TRBD1. Germline lookup yields CDR1 SGHRS and CDR2 YFSETQ. Germline trimming cut 4 bases from V and 0 bases from J; bases unmatched to any gene: 6. The CDR3 runs to 15 residues. The CDR3 region has the DNA TGCGCCAGCAGCAGAGACAGGGCTATGAACACTGAAGCTTTCTTT. Amino acid sequence: CASSRDRAMNTEAFF.

V and J are TRBV6-5 and TRBJ2-2; 14 bases line up with TRBD2. The V segment lost 9 bases and the J segment 1 base; nucleotides outside the gene matches: 4. CDR3 length: 16 residues. The germline CDR1 and CDR2 sequences are MNHEY and SVGAGI. The CDR3 bases are TGTGCCAGTGGGGGGACTAGCGGGAGGAACACCGGGGAGCTGTTTTTT. The encoded protein is CASGGTSGRNTGELFF.

This clonotype came up many times. The J gene is TRBJ2-7, the V gene TRBV20-1; 10 nucleotides agree with TRBD2. The CDR3 loop spans 15 amino acids. Germline V gives CDR1 DFQATT, CDR2 SNEGSKA (reference sequence). V shed 6 bases and J 2 bases; nucleotides not matched to a gene: 10. As DNA, the CDR3 is TGCAGTGCCGACGCCGGGACTAGCGAGACCTACGAGCAGTACTTC. This gives the protein CSADAGTSETYEQYF.

This clonotype was observed a few times. This sequence joins TRBV30 and TRBJ1-4; D is perhaps TRBD1 (6 bases). CDR1 GTSNPN and CDR2 SVGIG come from the germline V gene (reference sequence). V was clipped by 2 bases and J by 7 bases, with 17 bases between them. The CDR3 covers 15 residues. CDR3 residues: CAWSKGGGEGEKLFF. CDR3 bases: TGTGCCTGGAGTAAGGGAGGGGGTGAGGGTGAAAAACTGTTTTTT.

The table lists this clonotype with a few counts. The rearrangement joins TRBV20-1 to TRBJ2-3; D is uncertain. The CDR3 is 14 residues long. Germline-derived CDR1 and CDR2 are DFQATT and SNEGSKA (reference sequence). V was clipped by 6 bases and J by 6 bases, with 19 bases between them. The CDR3 here is CSALGLGQADTQYF. CDR3 nucleotide sequence: TGCAGTGCCCTTGGTCTAGGCCAAGCGGATACGCAGTATTTT.

This clonotype showed up just a few times. This chain uses TRBV7-9 with TRBJ2-3; no clear D. The length of the CDR3 is 14 residues. CDR1 and CDR2 (germline): SEHNR, FQNEAQ (reference sequence). Trimming removed 5 bases from V and 0 bases from J, with 9 bases in between. The CDR3 sequence is CASSPIASTDTQYF. The DNA for the CDR3 is TGTGCCAGCAGCCCGATTGCTAGCACAGATACGCAGTATTTT.

This clonotype was counted only a few times. The rearrangement joins TRBV24-1 to TRBJ1-5; 7 nucleotides line up with TRBD1. V lost 6 bases to trimming and J lost 6 bases; unmatched junction nucleotides: 4. From germline, CDR1 is KGHDR and CDR2 SFDVKD. This CDR3 region has 13 residues. The CDR3 nucleotides are TGTGCCACCAGTTTCCAGGGGGTTCAGCCCCAGCATTTT. Residues: CATSFQGVQPQHF.

The chain uses TRBV6-5 and TRBJ2-7; D not certain. The CDR3 is 14 residues long. Germline V lookup: CDR1 MNHEY, CDR2 SVGAGI. Deletions cut 5 bases from V and 2 bases from J, with 13 bases between. The CDR3 sequence: CASSPEGAPYEQYF. CDR3 bases: TGTGCCAGCAGTCCCGAAGGCGCTCCCTACGAGCAGTACTTC.

This clonotype was seen a few times. This chain joins TRBV29-1 and TRBJ1-1, with D tentatively TRBD1 (5 bases). V was clipped by 7 bases and J by 3 bases, with 15 bases between them. Per germline, CDR1 SQVTM and CDR2 ANQGSEA. The CDR3 loop spans 13 amino acids. The CDR3, as DNA: TGCAGCGCCAAAACAGGCGAGGACACTGAAGCTTTCTTT. Its protein is CSAKTGEDTEAFF.

About this clonotype itself: The germline gene is not matched at one end of the junction; a read error may be the cause. V is TRBV7-7 and J is TRBJ1-5; D is undetermined. The CDR3 is made up of 15 amino acids. CDR1 and CDR2 from the germline V gene are SSHAT and FNYEAQ (reference sequence). CDR3 in amino acids: CASSLHGPNNQPQHF. CDR3 coding DNA: TGTGCTAGCAGCTTACACGGCCCGAACAATCAGCCCCAGCATTTT.

This chain uses TRBV28 with TRBJ2-5, with 11 bases fitting TRBD2. CDR3 length: 16 residues. Germline CDR1 reads MDHEN; CDR2 reads SYDVKM. V gave up 3 bases and J gave up 11 bases; unmatched junction bases: 14. CDR3 coding DNA: TGTGCCAGCAGTTTCCGAATTAGCGGGAGGGCCCGGGAGCAGTACTTC. It specifies CASSFRISGRAREQYF.

This clonotype showed up many times. Since a much larger clone is just one base distant, this may be a read error. The J gene is TRBJ2-5, the V gene TRBV20-1, with 7 bases aligning to TRBD2. This CDR3 is 15 amino acids long. Germline V lookup: CDR1 DFQATT, CDR2 SNEGSKA (reference sequence). Trimming cost V 1 base and J 11 bases; bases outside gene matches: 16. The CDR3 nucleotides are TGCAGTGCTAGAGCCCTAGCGGAGATGTACAATGAGCAGTACTTC. Its translation: CSARALAEMYNEQYF.

V and J are TRBV9 and TRBJ2-1; D is undetermined. The better agreement between TRBJ2-7 and the DNA end casts doubt on the J call. The germline gives CDR1 SGDLS, CDR2 YYNGEE. This CDR3 region has 9 residues. As DNA, the CDR3 is TGTGATGTTCGGAACGAGCAGTACTTC. It is translated as CDVRNEQYF.

This clonotype was counted many times. The J gene is TRBJ2-3, the V gene TRBV29-1; D is possibly TRBD1 (6 bases). The germline gives CDR1 SQVTM, CDR2 ANQGSEA. The CDR3 covers 14 residues. V lost 0 bases, J lost 9 bases, and 16 bases lay in between. CDR3 residues: CSVEERQVLRTQYF. In DNA, the CDR3 is TGCAGCGTTGAAGAAAGACAGGTGTTGAGGACGCAGTATTTT.

About this clonotype itself: A much larger clone is a single base away; this may be a read error. V gene TRBV5-1 combines with J gene TRBJ2-5; 9 bases are a match to TRBD1. The CDR3 sequence is 16 residues long. V lost 4 bases, J lost 11 bases, and 18 bases stayed unmatched. Germline CDR1 is SGHRS and CDR2 is YFSETQ. DNA of the CDR3: TGCGCCAGCAGCGTTGGACCGGGACAGGGTGGCAATGAGCAGTACTTC. This codes for CASSVGPGQGGNEQYF.

V and J are TRBV7-8 and TRBJ1-5; D is perhaps TRBD1 (6 bases). This CDR3 has 14 residues. From germline, CDR1 is SGHVS and CDR2 FQNEAQ. Between the trimmed V and J ends, which lost 5 bases and 5 bases, there was a span of 13 bases. The CDR3 nucleotides read TGTGCCAGCAGCCGGGGGGCAGGAGATCAGCCCCAGCATTTT. It is translated as CASSRGAGDQPQHF.